The source of this TCR beta chain is a study of T cell responses to AZD1222 COVID-19 vaccine. Clones were sequenced by immunoSEQ multiplex PCR, and TCRdb holds only the in-frame ones, with some missing. The repertoire holds roughly 120,000 clones, with around 89% as singletons. The CDR3 contains 13 residues. V was pared by 6 bases and J by 6 bases, with 11 bases between. From germline, CDR1 is LGHDT and CDR2 YNNKEL (reference sequence). The sequence was obtained from an adult in good health. Sequencing used peripheral blood, obtained on day 0 of AZD1222 vaccination. The chain carries TRBV3-1 (or the pseudogene TRBV3-2) and TRBJ2-2; D might be TRBD1 (6 bases). Written as DNA, the CDR3 is TGTGCCAGCAGTCCAGGGGCTTCCGGGGAGCTGTTTTTT. The encoded protein is CASSPGASGELFF.